This T cell receptor beta chain was sequenced in a study of CD8+ T cells in alopecia areata. For the study at large: Among treated patients, oral tofacitinib was administered at 5 to 10 mg twice daily. Study-wide findings and caveats: Elevated clonality characterized lesional scalp relative to normal scalp, particularly in alopecia totalis/universalis. Sequencing of scalp tissue also captures the resident alphabeta T cells of normal skin. Unlike in mice, where it was clearer, TCR sharing across patients was less clear, possibly HLA-related.

The investigators collected lesional scalp punch biopsies and peripheral blood from alopecia areata patients. RNA was extracted and reverse transcribed into cDNA as the sequencing template. Profiled with immunoSEQ multiplex PCR; TCRdb holds only in-frame clones, not every one. The sample carries roughly 19,000 clones, more than 60% recorded once. Comments on this clone: Its antigen is not identified.

Trimming cost V 3 bases and J 4 bases; bases outside gene matches: 8. The CDR3 sequence is 17 residues long. Per the germline V gene, CDR1 is WNHNN and CDR2 is SYGVQD (reference sequence). The specimen was skin, collected at week 0. This chain uses TRBV10-1 with TRBJ2-1; 11 bases map to TRBD1. The receptor's source is a human donor with alopecia areata. CDR3 nucleotide sequence: TGCGCCAGCAGTGAAGGGACAGGGGGGATCGGTTACAATGAGCAGTTCTTC. It yields the protein CASSEGTGGIGYNEQFF.